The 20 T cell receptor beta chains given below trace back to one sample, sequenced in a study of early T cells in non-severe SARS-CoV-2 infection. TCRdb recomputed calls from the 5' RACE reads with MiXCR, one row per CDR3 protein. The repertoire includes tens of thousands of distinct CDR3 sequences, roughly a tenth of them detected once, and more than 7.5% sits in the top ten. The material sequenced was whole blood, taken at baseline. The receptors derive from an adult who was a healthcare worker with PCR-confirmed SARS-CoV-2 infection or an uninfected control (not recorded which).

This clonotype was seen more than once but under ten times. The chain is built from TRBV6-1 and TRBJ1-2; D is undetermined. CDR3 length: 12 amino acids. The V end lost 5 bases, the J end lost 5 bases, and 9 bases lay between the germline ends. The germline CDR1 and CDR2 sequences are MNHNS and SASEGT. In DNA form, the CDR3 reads TGTGCCAGCAGTCAGGTGACTTATGGCTACACCTTC. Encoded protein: CASSQVTYGYTF.

CDR3 nucleotide sequence: TGTGCCAGCAGCAAAGCCGGGACTAGTGAGACCCAGTACTTC. Translating it yields CASSKAGTSETQYF. The chain employs TRBV7-2 and TRBJ2-5; TRBD2 agrees at 8 bases. Germline V CDR1 and CDR2: SGHTA, FQGNSA. The CDR3 is 14 amino acids. V shed 5 bases and J 5 bases; nucleotides not matched to a gene: 7. The full variable domain, its missing parts supplied by reference TRBV7-2 and TRBJ2-5, is GAGVSQSPSNKVTEKGKDVELRCDPISGHTALYWYRQSLGQGLEFLIYFQGNSAPDKSGLPSDRFSAERTGGSVSTLTIQRTQQEDSAVYLCASSKAGTSETQYFGPGTRLLVL.

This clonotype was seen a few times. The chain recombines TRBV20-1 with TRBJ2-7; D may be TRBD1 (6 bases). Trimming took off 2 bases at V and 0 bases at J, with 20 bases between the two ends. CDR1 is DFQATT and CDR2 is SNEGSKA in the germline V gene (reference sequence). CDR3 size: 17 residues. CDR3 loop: CSARSRHPDRSSYEQYF. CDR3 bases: TGCAGTGCTAGATCAAGGCACCCAGACAGGAGCTCCTACGAGCAGTACTTC.

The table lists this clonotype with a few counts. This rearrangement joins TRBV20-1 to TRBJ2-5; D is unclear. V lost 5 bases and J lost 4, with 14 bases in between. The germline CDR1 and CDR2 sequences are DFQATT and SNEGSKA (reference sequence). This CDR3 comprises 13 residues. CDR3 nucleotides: TGCAGTGCTCCGGGTCCACCTCTAGAGACCCAGTACTTC. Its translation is CSAPGPPLETQYF.

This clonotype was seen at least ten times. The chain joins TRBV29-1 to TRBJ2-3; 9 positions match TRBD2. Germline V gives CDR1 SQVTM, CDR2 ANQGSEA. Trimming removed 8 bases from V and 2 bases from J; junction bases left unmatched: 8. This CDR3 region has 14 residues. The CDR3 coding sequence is TGCAGCTCGAGGACTAGCGAGATCACAGATACGCAGTATTTT. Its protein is CSSRTSEITDTQYF.

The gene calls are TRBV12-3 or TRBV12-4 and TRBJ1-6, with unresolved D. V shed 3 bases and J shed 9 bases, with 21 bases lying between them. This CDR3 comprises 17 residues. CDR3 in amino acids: CASSFFLSTETGSPLHF. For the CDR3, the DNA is TGTGCCAGCAGTTTTTTTCTTTCGACCGAGACCGGTTCACCCCTCCACTTT.

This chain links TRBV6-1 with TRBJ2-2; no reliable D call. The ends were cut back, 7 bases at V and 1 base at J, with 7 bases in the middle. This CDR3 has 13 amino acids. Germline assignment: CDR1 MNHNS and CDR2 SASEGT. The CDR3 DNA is TGTGCCAGCAACAAGGGGAACACCGGGGAGCTGTTTTTT. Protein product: CASNKGNTGELFF.

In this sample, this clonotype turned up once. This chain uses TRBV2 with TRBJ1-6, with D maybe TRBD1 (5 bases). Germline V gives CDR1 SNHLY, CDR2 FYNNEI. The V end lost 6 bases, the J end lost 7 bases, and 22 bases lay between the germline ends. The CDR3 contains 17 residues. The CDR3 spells CASSTPLRGTRNSPLHF. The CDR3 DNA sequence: TGTGCCAGCAGCACACCCCTCCGCGGGACTCGAAATTCACCCCTCCACTTT.

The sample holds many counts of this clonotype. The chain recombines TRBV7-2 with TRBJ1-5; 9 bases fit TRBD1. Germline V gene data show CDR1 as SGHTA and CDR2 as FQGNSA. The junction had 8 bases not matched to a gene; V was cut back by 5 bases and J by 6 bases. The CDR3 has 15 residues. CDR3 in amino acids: CASSIGTGTGQPQHF. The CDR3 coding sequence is TGTGCCAGCAGCATCGGGACAGGGACCGGTCAGCCCCAGCATTTT.

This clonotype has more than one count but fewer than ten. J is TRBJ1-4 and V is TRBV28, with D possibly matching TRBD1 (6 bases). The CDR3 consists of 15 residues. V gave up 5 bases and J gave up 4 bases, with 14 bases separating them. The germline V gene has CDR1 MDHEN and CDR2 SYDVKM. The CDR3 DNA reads TGTGCCAGCAGTGCCGGGGGCAGCGGTAATGAAAAACTGTTTTTT. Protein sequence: CASSAGGSGNEKLFF.

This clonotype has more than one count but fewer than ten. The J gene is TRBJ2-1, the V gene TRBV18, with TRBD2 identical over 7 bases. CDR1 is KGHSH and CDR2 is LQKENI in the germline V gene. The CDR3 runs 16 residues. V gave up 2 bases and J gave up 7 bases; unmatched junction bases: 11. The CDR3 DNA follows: TGTGCCAGCTCACCAAGTGGGGGAGGGTTACAGAATGAGCAGTTCTTC. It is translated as CASSPSGGGLQNEQFF.

DNA for the CDR3: TGTGCCAGCTCACCAGGGCGGGGGAGCTCCTACAATGAGCAGTTCTTC. This translates into CASSPGRGSSYNEQFF. This chain connects TRBV18 to TRBJ2-1; 7 positions match TRBD2. Germline values: CDR1 KGHSH, CDR2 LQKENI. V lost 2 bases and J lost 0; bases outside the gene matches: 4. The CDR3 has 16 amino acids. Using reference TRBV18 and TRBJ2-1 for the parts outside the CDR3, the full variable domain is NAGVMQNPRHLVRRRGQEARLRCSPMKGHSHVYWYRQLPEEGLKFMVYLQKENIIDESGMPKERFSAEFPKEGPSILRIQQVVRGDSAAYFCASSPGRGSSYNEQFFGPGTRLTVL.

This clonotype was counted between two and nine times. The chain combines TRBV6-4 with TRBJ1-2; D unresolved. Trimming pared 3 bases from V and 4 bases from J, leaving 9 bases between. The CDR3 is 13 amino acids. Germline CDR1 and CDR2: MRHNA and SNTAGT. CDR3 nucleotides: TGTGCCAGCAGTGAGGAAGGAGGCTATGGCTACACCTTC. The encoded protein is CASSEEGGYGYTF.

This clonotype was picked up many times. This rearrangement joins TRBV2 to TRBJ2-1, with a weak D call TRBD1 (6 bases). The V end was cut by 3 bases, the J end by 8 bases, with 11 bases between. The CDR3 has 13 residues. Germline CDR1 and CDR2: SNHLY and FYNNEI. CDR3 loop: CASSDSGADEQFF. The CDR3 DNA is TGTGCCAGCAGTGACTCAGGGGCGGATGAGCAGTTCTTC.

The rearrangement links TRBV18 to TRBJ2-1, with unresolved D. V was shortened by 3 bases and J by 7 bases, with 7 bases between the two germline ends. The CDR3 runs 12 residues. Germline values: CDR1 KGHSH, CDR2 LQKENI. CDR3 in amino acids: CASSPVGNEQFF. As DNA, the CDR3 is TGTGCCAGCTCACCCGTAGGGAATGAGCAGTTCTTC.

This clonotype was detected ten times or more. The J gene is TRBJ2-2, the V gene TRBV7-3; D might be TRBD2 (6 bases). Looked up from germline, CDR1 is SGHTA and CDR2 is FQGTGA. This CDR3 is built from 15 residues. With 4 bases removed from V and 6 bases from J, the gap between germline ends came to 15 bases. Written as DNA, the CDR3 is TGTGCCAGCAGCTACGAAACTAGCCGGGCCGGGGAGCTGTTTTTT. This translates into CASSYETSRAGELFF.

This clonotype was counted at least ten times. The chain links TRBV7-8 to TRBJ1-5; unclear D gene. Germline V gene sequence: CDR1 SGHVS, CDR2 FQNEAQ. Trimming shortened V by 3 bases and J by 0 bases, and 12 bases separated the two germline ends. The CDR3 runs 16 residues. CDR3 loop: CASSLNGLYSNQPQHF. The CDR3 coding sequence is TGTGCCAGCAGCTTGAACGGACTATATAGCAATCAGCCCCAGCATTTT.

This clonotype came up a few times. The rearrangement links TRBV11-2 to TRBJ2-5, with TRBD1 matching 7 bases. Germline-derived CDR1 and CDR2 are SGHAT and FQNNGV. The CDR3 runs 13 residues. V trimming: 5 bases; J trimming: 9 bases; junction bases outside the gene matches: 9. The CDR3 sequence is CASSTGTQGAQYF. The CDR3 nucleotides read TGTGCCAGCAGCACCGGGACGCAGGGGGCCCAGTACTTC.

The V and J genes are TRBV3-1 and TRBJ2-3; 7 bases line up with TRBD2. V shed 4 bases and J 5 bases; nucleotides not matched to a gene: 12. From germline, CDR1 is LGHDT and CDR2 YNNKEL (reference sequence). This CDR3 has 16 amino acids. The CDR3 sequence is CASSPRSRGWGDTQYF. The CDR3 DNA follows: TGTGCCAGCAGCCCCCGTTCGCGGGGGTGGGGAGATACGCAGTATTTT.

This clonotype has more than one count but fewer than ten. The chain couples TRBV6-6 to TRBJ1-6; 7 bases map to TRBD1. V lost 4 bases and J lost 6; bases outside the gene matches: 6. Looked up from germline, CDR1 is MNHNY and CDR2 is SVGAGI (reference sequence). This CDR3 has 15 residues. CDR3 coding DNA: TGTGCCAGCAGTTCCTACCGGGACAGTAATTCACCCCTCCACTTT. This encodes CASSSYRDSNSPLHF.